The TCR beta chain under discussion was sequenced for a study of blood T cell repertoires in COVID-19. Whole-study context: Acute and convalescent COVID-19 specimens originated in the United States, Italy and Spain. Sources were T cells, B-cell-depleted T cells, or PBMCs; the material itself was cDNA or gDNA.

Per the authors' pipeline: Estimated nucleated cell counts came from reference gene primer amplification. Measured with immunoSEQ multiplex PCR; TCRdb has only the in-frame clones, and not every one. That table is the source of V, J and clone size, and D and trimming were worked out from the DNA. In the table there are around 260,000 clones, approximately 90% of which are singletons. Sequencing used peripheral blood. The TCR originated in a man between 18 and 35 years old with active or convalescent COVID-19.

The CDR3 reads CASSLSGERAITDTQYF. CDR3 DNA: TGTGCCAGCAGCTTATCCGGTGAGCGGGCCATCACAGATACGCAGTATTTT. V usage is TRBV7-2 and J usage is TRBJ2-3; possibly TRBD2 for D (6 bases). The V end was cut by 2 bases, the J end by 2 bases, with 17 bases between. This CDR3 spans 17 amino acids. From germline, CDR1 is SGHTA and CDR2 FQGNSA.